Following are 11 T cell receptor beta chains from one sample sequenced in a study of T cells in Graves' hyperthyroidism and ophthalmopathy (dated by TCRdb to 2018 to 2020). Library preparation employed multiplex PCR. The sequencing machine was an Illumina HiSeq 2000. The TCR beta CDR3 regions were amplified from RNA transcripts. A first-round RT-PCR of the TCR CDR3 used the HTBI primer set with the Qiagen OneStep RT-PCR kit. TCRdb ran its own pipeline on the public reads, namely fastp trimming at Q25 and MiXCR clone calling, and kept in-frame beta chains. Rows are unified per CDR3 protein, each entry keeping the most common DNA and genes. The sample table lists 400,000 to 600,000 distinct CDR3 sequences, about 16% of them with a count of one. Less than 30% of the sample belongs to the ten largest clones. Sequenced sample: blood. Receptors were obtained from a woman aged 30 to 39 with Graves' ophthalmopathy.

This clonotype has ten or more counts. At one end the junction does not follow the germline gene, possibly because of a read error. This chain links TRBV7-2 with TRBJ2-7, with TRBD1 matching over 7 bases. CDR1 SGHTA and CDR2 FQGNSA come from the germline V gene. There are 18 residues in the CDR3. CDR3 protein: CASSLAGWGTVFTYEQYF. DNA for the CDR3: TGTGCCAGCAGCCTAGCCGGTTGGGGGACAGTTTTCACCTACGAGCAGTACTTC.

This clonotype appeared a single time. The junction shows a germline mismatch at one end, possibly a read error. The chain carries TRBV19 and TRBJ1-1, with no clear D. The V gene's germline CDR1 is LNHDA and CDR2 SQIVND (reference sequence). The CDR3 is made up of 13 amino acids. CDR3 nucleotides: TGTGCCATTAGTATCGAGCGAGGGAATGAAGCTTTCTTT. Translated: CAISIERGNEAFF.

The V call is TRBV7-2, the J call TRBJ2-2; 7 bases align to TRBD1. CDR3 size: 16 residues. Germline assignment: CDR1 SGHTA and CDR2 FQGNSA. V lost 5 bases to trimming and J lost 3 bases; unmatched junction nucleotides: 9. CDR3: CASSTYRGIDTGELFF. CDR3 DNA sequence: TGTGCCAGCAGCACCTACAGGGGAATCGACACCGGGGAGCTGTTTTTT.

The V gene is TRBV20-1, the J gene TRBJ2-5; D uncertain. The germline V gene has CDR1 DFQATT and CDR2 SNEGSKA (reference sequence). Trimming stripped 4 bases from V and 0 bases from J, with 15 bases between. The CDR3 sequence is 15 residues long. The CDR3 loop reads CSATLLGGNQETQYF. In nucleotides, the CDR3 is TGCAGTGCTACCCTCCTTGGTGGGAACCAAGAGACCCAGTACTTC.

This clonotype was seen a few times. CDR3 protein: CASSQRPTVLVLDTQYF. CDR3 DNA sequence: TGTGCCAGCAGCCAAAGGCCAACAGTGTTAGTCCTGGATACGCAGTATTTT. The V and J genes are TRBV4-2 and TRBJ2-3; no reliable D call. This CDR3 region has 17 residues. Between the trimmed V and J ends, which lost 2 bases and 6 bases, there was a span of 21 bases. Germline CDR1 and CDR2: LGHNA and YNFKEQ.

Concerning this clonotype itself: The final CDR3 position lacks the conserved phenylalanine or tryptophan, pointing to a likely read error. This sequence joins TRBV6-2 or TRBV6-3 and TRBJ2-7; 14 bases are a match to TRBD2. V trimming: 7 bases; J trimming: 6 bases; junction bases outside the gene matches: 17. In germline, CDR1 is MNHEY, CDR2 SVGEGT. This CDR3 spans 18 amino acids. The CDR3 nucleotides are TGTGCCAGCACCAGGATATTTACCGGGACTAGCGGGAGAGGCGAGCAGTACTCC. This sequence encodes CASTRIFTGTSGRGEQYS.

This clonotype was observed at least ten times. The chain uses TRBV20-1 and TRBJ2-1; D is undetermined. Trimming took 2 bases from V and 6 from J, leaving 17 bases between them. This CDR3 contains 15 residues. Germline loops: CDR1 DFQATT, CDR2 SNEGSKA (reference sequence). The DNA for the CDR3 is TGCAGTGCTAGACCGGGTCGGGTGGCTTTCAATGAGCAGTTCTTC. Protein: CSARPGRVAFNEQFF.

At least ten counts were recorded for this clonotype. The chain uses TRBV5-1 and TRBJ2-1; D may correspond to TRBD1 or TRBD2 (5 bases each). V was pared by 3 bases and J by 7 bases, with 20 bases between. The CDR3 has 16 amino acids. Germline V gene sequence: CDR1 SGHRS, CDR2 YFSETQ. The CDR3 loop is CASSSPPGAQFNEQFF. Here the CDR3 DNA reads TGCGCCAGCAGCTCCCCCCCCGGGGCGCAGTTTAATGAGCAGTTCTTC.

This clonotype was seen repeatedly, ten times or more. The gene calls are TRBV11-2 and TRBJ2-5; no firm D call. The germline V gene encodes CDR1 SGHAT and CDR2 FQNNGV. The CDR3 consists of 13 residues. The V end was cut by 3 bases, the J end by 4 bases, with 9 bases between. The CDR3 protein is CASSFGPGETQYF. The CDR3 DNA reads as TGTGCCAGCAGCTTTGGCCCGGGAGAGACCCAGTACTTC.

This clonotype was counted between two and nine times. The chain is built from TRBV18 and TRBJ2-1; TRBD1 matches at 8 bases. This CDR3 comprises 17 residues. Germline CDR1 is KGHSH and CDR2 is LQKENI. The ends lost 2 bases at V and 4 bases at J; junction bases unmatched: 10. The CDR3 coding sequence is TGTGCCAGCTCACCATCAACGCCGGGACAGGAATACAATGAGCAGTTCTTC. Its protein is CASSPSTPGQEYNEQFF.

This clonotype appeared many times. The chain uses TRBV12-3 or TRBV12-4 and TRBJ1-4, with 11 bases identical to TRBD1. Unmatched junction bases numbered 1, after V lost 3 bases and J lost 7 bases. This CDR3 is built from 14 residues. CDR3 bases: TGTGCCAGCAGTTTGGGGACAGGGGGTGAAAAACTGTTTTTT. It is translated as CASSLGTGGEKLFF.